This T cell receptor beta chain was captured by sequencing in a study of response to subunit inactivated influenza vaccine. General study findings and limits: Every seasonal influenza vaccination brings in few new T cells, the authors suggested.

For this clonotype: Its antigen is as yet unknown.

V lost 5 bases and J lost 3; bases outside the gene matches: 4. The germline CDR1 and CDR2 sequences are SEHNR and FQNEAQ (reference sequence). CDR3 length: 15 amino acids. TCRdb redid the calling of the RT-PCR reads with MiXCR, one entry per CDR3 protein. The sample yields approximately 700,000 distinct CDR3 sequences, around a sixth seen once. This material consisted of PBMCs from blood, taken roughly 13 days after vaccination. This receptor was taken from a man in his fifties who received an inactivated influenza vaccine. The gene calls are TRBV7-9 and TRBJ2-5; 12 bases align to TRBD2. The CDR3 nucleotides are TGTGCCAGCAGCGATGGACTAGCGGGGAAAGAGACCCAGTACTTC. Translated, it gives CASSDGLAGKETQYF.